The present entry profiles one T cell receptor beta chain with its context. This record belongs to a study of blood T cell repertoires in COVID-19. The repertoire was sequenced with immunoSEQ multiplex PCR; TCRdb's copy has only in-frame clones and lacks some. The sample holds around 60,000 clones, 75% to 85% seen once. This CDR3 has 13 amino acids. Germline V lookup: CDR1 LNHDA, CDR2 SQIVND (reference sequence). V lost 4 bases, J lost 5 bases, and 9 bases lay in between. Sequencing was carried out using peripheral blood. V gene TRBV19 combines with J gene TRBJ1-3; possible D gene TRBD1, 5 bases. This TCR was recovered from a human donor in a cohort sampled during active COVID-19. In DNA form, the CDR3 reads TGTGCCAGTAGTACTTCAGGGAGAAACACCATATATTTT. It specifies CASSTSGRNTIYF. The full variable domain, completed using reference TRBV19 and TRBJ1-3, is DGGITQSPKYLFRKEGQNVTLSCEQNLNHDAMYWYRQDPGQGLRLIYYSQIVNDFQKGDIAEGYSVSREKKESFPLTVTSAQKNPTAFYLCASSTSGRNTIYFGEGSWLTVV.